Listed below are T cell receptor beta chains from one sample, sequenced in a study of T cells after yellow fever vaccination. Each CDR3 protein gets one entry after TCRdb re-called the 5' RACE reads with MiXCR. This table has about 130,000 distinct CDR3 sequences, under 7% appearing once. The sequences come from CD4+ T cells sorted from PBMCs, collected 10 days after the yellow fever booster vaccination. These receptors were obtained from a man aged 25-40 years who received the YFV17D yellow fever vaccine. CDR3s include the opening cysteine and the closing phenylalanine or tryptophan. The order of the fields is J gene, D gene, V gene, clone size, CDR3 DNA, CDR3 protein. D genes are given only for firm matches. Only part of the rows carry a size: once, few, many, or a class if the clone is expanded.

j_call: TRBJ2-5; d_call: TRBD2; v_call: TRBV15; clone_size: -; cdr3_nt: TGTGCCACCAGCAGAGATTCGGGGGGGAAGACCCAGTACTTC; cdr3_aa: CATSRDSGGKTQYF
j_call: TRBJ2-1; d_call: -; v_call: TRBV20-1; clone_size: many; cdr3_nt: TGCAGTGCTAGGGGCCCCGACAATGAGCAGTTCTTC; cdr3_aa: CSARGPDNEQFF
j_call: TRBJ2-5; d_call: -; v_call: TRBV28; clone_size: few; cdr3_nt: TGTGCCAGCAGTTCCCCGGCAGGGGGGGGGGAGACCCAGTACTTC; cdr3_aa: CASSSPAGGGETQYF
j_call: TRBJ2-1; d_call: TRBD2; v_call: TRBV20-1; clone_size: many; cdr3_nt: TGCAGTGCCCAGCGGGGGAGGGACAATGAGCAGTTCTTC; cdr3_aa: CSAQRGRDNEQFF
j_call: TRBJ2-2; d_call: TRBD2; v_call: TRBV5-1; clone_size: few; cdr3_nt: TGCGCCAGCAGCCCAACAACGGGGGGCACCGGGGAGCTGTTTTTT; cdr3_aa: CASSPTTGGTGELFF
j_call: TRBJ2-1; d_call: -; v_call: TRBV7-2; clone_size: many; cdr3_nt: TGTGCCAGCAGCTTAGGTGGGGCTAGCGCAACATACAATGAGCAGTTCTTC; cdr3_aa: CASSLGGASATYNEQFF
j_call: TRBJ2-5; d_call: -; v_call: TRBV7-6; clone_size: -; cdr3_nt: TGTGCCAGCACCCAAGGTTTTGAGACCCAGTACTTC; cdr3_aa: CASTQGFETQYF
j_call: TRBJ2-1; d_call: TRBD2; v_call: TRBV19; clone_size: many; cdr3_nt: TGTGCCAGTAGTCCCTCGACTAGCGGGTCAGCGTTCTTC; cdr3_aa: CASSPSTSGSAFF
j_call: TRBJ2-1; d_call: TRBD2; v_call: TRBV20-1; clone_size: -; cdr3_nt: TGCAGTCTAAGAGGGACTAGCGTAAACAATGAGCAGTTCTTC; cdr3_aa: CSLRGTSVNNEQFF
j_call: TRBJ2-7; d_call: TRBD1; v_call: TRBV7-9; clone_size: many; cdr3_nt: TGTGCCAGCAGCTGGGACAGAGACTACGAGCAGTACTTC; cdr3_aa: CASSWDRDYEQYF
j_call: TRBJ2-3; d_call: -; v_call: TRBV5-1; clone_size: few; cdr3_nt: TGCGCCAGCAGCCTCCCCGGGCAGGTGTGGGCAGATACGCAGTATTTT; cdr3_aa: CASSLPGQVWADTQYF
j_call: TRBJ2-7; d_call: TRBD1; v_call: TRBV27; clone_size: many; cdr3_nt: TGTGCCAGCAGCCGACCCGGGACAGCTCCTAGGCTAGCTAACGAGCAGTACTTC; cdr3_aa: CASSRPGTAPRLANEQYF
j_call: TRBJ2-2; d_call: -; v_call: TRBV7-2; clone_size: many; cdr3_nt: TGTGCCAGCAGCTTCGGGGATGGTTTGACCGGGGAGCTGTTTTTT; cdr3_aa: CASSFGDGLTGELFF
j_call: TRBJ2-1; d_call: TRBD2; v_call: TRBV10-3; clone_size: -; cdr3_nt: TGTGCCATCAGGGGGACTAGCGGGACCCCCAATGAGCAGTTCTTC; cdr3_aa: CAIRGTSGTPNEQFF
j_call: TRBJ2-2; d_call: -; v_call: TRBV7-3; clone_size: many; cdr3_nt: TGTGCCAGCAGCTTGGGGCTAAACACCGGGGAGCTGTTTTTT; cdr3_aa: CASSLGLNTGELFF
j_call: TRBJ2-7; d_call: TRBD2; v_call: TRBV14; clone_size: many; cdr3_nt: TGTGCCAGCAGCCAAGGGTATTACACAAAGACTAGCGGGACCGACGAGCAGTACTTC; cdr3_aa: CASSQGYYTKTSGTDEQYF
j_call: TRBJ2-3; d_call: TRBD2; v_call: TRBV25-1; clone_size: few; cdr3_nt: TGTGCCAGCAGTCAAGGGGCGGGAGGGAATACAGATACGCAGTATTTT; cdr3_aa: CASSQGAGGNTDTQYF